This TCR beta chain was obtained from a study of T cells in Graves' hyperthyroidism and ophthalmopathy. Study-wide results and limits: Most clonotypes expanded in thyroid above 0.001 were likewise present in blood.

Worth noting for this clonotype: What it binds is unknown.

CDR1 and CDR2 (germline): MNHEY, SVGEGT. The ends lost 5 bases at V and 1 base at J; junction bases unmatched: 6. The CDR3 is 15 amino acids. TCR beta CDR3 regions were amplified from RNA transcripts. The primer set for the first-round RT-PCR of the TCR CDR3 was HTBI. TCRdb passed the multiplex PCR reads through MiXCR, listing each CDR3 protein once. The table shows approximately 520,000 distinct CDR3 sequences, with around 21% occurring only once. The receptor was isolated from a man between 18 and 29 years old with Graves' hyperthyroidism. This chain uses TRBV6-2 or TRBV6-3 with TRBJ1-1, with TRBD1 identical over 8 bases. Sequenced input: blood. The CDR3 region has the DNA TGTGCCAGCAGTACCGACGGACAGGGGAACACTGAAGCTTTCTTT. This codes for CASSTDGQGNTEAFF.